This T cell receptor beta chain was captured by sequencing in a study of blood T cell repertoires in COVID-19. There are 17 residues in the CDR3. The germline V gene encodes CDR1 MGHRA and CDR2 YSYEKL. Sequencing used immunoSEQ multiplex PCR; TCRdb keeps in-frame clones, though not all of them. In the table there are just under 65,000 clones, approximately 80% of which are singletons. This clone was counted between two and nine times. A read error may produce the germline difference seen at one junction end. Sequences were obtained from peripheral blood. The source is a man aged 55 to 70 with COVID-19, enrolled during active disease. This sequence joins TRBV4-1 and TRBJ2-7, with TRBD2 matching over 7 bases. The DNA for the CDR3 is TGCGCCAGCAGCGAAGATGCCCCGGGAGGCCTTACCTACGAGCAGTACTTC. As protein: CASSEDAPGGLTYEQYF.